This T cell receptor beta chain stems from a study of blood T cell repertoires in COVID-19. Study information: Whether acute or convalescent, the COVID-19 samples came from the United States, Italy and Spain.

Sequenced by immunoSEQ multiplex PCR; TCRdb stores in-frame clones only, minus some. Of 86,000 or so clones listed, 90% to 95% are singletons. The CDR3 runs 15 residues. With 6 bases clipped from V and 0 bases from J, the junction kept 7 bases outside the gene matches. The V gene's germline CDR1 is PRHDT and CDR2 FYEKMQ (reference sequence). The sequenced material came from peripheral blood. The sequence was obtained from a human donor with active COVID-19. The donor label of this sample is uncertain. This rearrangement joins TRBV13 to TRBJ1-1; 7 nucleotides agree with TRBD1. The CDR3 DNA sequence: TGTGCCAGCAGTACAGGGGCTTTCATGAACACTGAAGCTTTCTTT. Translated, it gives CASSTGAFMNTEAFF.